This T cell receptor (beta chain) is from a study of regulatory T cells in long-lasting Graves disease (dated by TCRdb to the early 2020s). With regard to the full study: Persistent Graves' disease was defined as persistently positive TSH receptor autoantibodies together with antithyroid drug treatment for over 5 years. The study was registered as a clinical trial and conducted in China. In the clinical cohort, patients with persistent Graves' disease had used antithyroid drugs for an average of about 10 years. A total of around 35 samples underwent TCR sequencing, from about 13 patients with persistent Graves' disease and roughly 20 patients with newly diagnosed Graves' disease. This study used TCR sequencing and RNA sequencing of peripheral blood to compare persistent Graves' disease patients against newly diagnosed Graves' disease patients.

This clonotype was counted a few times. This receptor's antigen is unknown. The sample holds no much larger clone one base away, and base qualities are not on file. CDR1 and CDR2 are read off the germline V gene (reference sequence) as MNHEY and SMNVEV. The CDR3 contains 15 residues, cysteine and phenylalanine counted. The read is trimmed to its CDR3 DNA, 45 bases read in frame from base 1. V is cut by 3 bases and J by 4 bases, and the space between the germline ends is 15 bases. The library relied on multiplex PCR. Sequencing was performed on an Illumina HiSeq 4000. CDR3 regions were amplified by Arm-PCR with iRepertoire HTBI primers to construct TCR beta libraries. PCR products were gel purified before sequencing. In the source study's methods: Gene usage analysis of CDR3 amino acid clonotypes relied on the 60 to 65 TRBV and around 14 TRBJ segments identified across samples. COPE and FqMerger were used to merge filtered high-quality paired reads into contigs. BLAST was used to align contigs to IMGT TRBV, TRBD and TRBJ reference genes, and CDR3 was defined according to IMGT. Highly expanded clones were defined as clonotypes with a frequency above 0.1%. Repertoire diversity was measured by Shannon entropy, and V-J evenness by the Gini coefficient. Public clonotypes were defined as clonotypes shared by more than one individual. TCRdb ran its own pipeline on the public reads, namely fastp trimming at Q25 and MiXCR clone calling, and kept in-frame beta chains. Rows matching on CDR3 protein sequence are summarized as one entry with the most common DNA and genes. The V and J calls shown here were made by TCRdb, not taken from the authors' results. For this sample the table gives about 470,000 distinct CDR3 sequences, of which roughly 20% were detected only once. The ten biggest clones cover 7.8% of the sample.

Per the publication, the time point label means: persistent/refractory GD, antithyroid drugs over 5 years with positive TRAb. For both TCR sequencing and RNA sequencing, RNA was extracted from PBMCs in TRIzol. The diagnosis of Graves' disease was made according to American Thyroid Association guidelines. The patients came from an endocrinology department in Xi'an, China. Each patient gave approximately 9 milliliters of peripheral blood, collected in an EDTA anticoagulant tube. Ficoll Paque Plus density gradient separation was used to isolate PBMCs, and no further T cell sorting was done. RNA quality was checked with an Agilent 2100 Bioanalyzer and agarose gel, and concentration with a NanoDrop 2000. Points the paper makes about the study in general: Preferential use of TRBV28, TRBJ1-2 and TRBJ2-5 was observed in persistent disease, whereas TRBV20-1 and TRBJ2-1 were favored in newly diagnosed disease. As a limitation, the authors acknowledged that the small sample size may reduce accuracy. Peripheral blood alone was examined, since thyroid tissue, which constituted the primary lesion, could not be accessed. Patients with persistent disease shared more public clonotypes (about 2,900) than newly diagnosed patients did (966). Compared with newly diagnosed patients, patients with persistent Graves' disease had lower TCR Shannon entropy and fewer highly expanded clones, which suggests clonal expansion. Sequencing and analysis were limited to the TCR beta chain.

The clonotype originates from a female donor with Graves disease. In this chain, TRBV27 is recombined with TRBJ2-5; matching of 5 bases hints at TRBD2 as the D gene. The sample here was peripheral blood mononuclear cells (PBMCs), taken when the disease was refractory, from a patient treated with antithyroid drugs. In nucleotide form, the sequence is TGTGCCAGCAGTTTTTCCCGGGGTGTGGGAGAGACCCAGTACTTC. Its translation is CASSFSRGVGETQYF.